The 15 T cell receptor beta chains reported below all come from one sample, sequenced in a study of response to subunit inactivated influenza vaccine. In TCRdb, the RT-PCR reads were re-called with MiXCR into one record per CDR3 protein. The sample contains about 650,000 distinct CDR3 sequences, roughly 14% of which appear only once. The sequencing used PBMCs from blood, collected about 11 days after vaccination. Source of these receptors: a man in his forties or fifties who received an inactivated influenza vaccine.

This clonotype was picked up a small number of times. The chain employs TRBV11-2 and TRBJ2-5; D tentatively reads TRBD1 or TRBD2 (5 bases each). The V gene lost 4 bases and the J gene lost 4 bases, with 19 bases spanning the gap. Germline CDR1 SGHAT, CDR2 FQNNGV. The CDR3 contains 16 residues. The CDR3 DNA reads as TGTGCCAGCAGCTCATATCCCAGGGACCTAACAGAGACCCAGTACTTC. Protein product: CASSSYPRDLTETQYF.

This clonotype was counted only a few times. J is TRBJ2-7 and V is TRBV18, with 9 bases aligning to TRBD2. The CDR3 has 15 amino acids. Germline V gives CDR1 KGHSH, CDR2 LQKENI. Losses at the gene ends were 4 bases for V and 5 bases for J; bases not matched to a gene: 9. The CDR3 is CASSLPGLATDEQYF. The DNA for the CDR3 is TGTGCCAGCTCACTACCGGGACTAGCTACGGACGAGCAGTACTTC.

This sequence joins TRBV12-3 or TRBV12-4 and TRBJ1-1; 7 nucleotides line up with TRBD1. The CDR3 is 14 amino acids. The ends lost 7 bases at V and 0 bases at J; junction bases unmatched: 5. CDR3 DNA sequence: TGTGCCAGCACCATGGACAGGATGAACACTGAAGCTTTCTTT. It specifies CASTMDRMNTEAFF.

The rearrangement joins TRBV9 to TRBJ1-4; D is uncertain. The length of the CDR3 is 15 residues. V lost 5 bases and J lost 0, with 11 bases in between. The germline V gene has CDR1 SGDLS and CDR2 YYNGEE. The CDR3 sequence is CASSKTRATNEKLFF. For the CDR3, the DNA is TGTGCCAGCAGTAAGACCCGAGCAACTAATGAAAAACTGTTTTTT.

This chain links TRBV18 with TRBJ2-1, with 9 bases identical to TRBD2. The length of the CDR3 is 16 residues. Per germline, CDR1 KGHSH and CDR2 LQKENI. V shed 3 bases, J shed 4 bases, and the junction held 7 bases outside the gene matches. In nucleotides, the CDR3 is TGTGCCAGCTCACCTGTGAGCGGGGGGCGATACAATGAGCAGTTCTTC. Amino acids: CASSPVSGGRYNEQFF.

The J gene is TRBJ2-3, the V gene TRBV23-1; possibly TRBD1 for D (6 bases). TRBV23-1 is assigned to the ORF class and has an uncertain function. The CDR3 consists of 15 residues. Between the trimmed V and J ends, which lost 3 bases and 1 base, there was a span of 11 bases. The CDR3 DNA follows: TGCGCCAGCAGTCAGGGGGCCAGCCGCACAGATACGCAGTATTTT. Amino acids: CASSQGASRTDTQYF.

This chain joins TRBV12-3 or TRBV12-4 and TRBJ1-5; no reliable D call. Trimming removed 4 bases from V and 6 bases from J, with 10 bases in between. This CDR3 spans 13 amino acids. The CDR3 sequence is CASSSSQPQPQHF. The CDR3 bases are TGTGCCAGCAGTTCGTCACAGCCTCAGCCCCAGCATTTT.

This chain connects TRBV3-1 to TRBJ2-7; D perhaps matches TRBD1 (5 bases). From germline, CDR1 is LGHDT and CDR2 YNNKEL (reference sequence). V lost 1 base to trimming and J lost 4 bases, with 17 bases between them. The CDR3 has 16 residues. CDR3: CASSQGSLRDNYEQYF. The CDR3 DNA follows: TGTGCCAGCAGCCAAGGGTCGCTCAGGGATAATTACGAGCAGTACTTC.

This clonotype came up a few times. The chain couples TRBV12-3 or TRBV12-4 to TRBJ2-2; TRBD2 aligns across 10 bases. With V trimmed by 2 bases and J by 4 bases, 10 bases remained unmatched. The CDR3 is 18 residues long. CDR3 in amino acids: CASSLKPPWTSGTGELFF. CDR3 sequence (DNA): TGTGCCAGCAGTTTAAAGCCTCCATGGACTAGCGGCACCGGGGAGCTGTTTTTT.

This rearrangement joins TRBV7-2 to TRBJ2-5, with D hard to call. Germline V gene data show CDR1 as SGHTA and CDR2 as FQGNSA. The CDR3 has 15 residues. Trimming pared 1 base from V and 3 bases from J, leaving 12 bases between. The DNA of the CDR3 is TGTGCCAGCAGCTTAGGGGCCGCCAAGAAAGAGACCCAGTACTTC. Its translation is CASSLGAAKKETQYF.

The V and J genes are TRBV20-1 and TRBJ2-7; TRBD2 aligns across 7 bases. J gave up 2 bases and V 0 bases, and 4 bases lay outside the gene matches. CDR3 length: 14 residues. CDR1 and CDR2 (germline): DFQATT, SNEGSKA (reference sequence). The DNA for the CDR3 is TGCAGTGCTAGAGATCTAGCGGCACCCTACGAGCAGTACTTC. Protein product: CSARDLAAPYEQYF.

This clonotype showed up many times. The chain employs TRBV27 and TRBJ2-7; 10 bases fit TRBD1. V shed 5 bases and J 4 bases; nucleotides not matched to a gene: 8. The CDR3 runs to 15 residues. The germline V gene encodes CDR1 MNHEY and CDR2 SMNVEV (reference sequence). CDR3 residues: CASSVGQGIQYEQYF. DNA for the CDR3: TGTGCCAGCAGTGTGGGACAGGGGATTCAATACGAGCAGTACTTC.

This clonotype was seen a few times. Written as DNA, the CDR3 is TGCAGCGGGTCTTCTCAGGGGAGCTACGAGCAGTACTTC. It specifies CSGSSQGSYEQYF. This chain connects TRBV29-1 to TRBJ2-7; D is possibly TRBD1 (6 bases). Per the germline V gene, CDR1 is SQVTM and CDR2 is ANQGSEA. V lost 7 bases, J lost 3 bases, and 16 bases lay in between. The CDR3 has 13 amino acids.

CDR3 in DNA: TGCAGTGCTAGCTGGGCGGGGGGGCAGGAGCAGTACTTC. Protein: CSASWAGGQEQYF. This chain joins TRBV20-1 and TRBJ2-7; 9 bases align to TRBD2. CDR3 size: 13 residues. J lost 7 bases, V lost 3 bases, and 7 bases had no gene match. The V gene's germline CDR1 is DFQATT and CDR2 SNEGSKA (reference sequence).

In DNA form, the CDR3 reads TGTGCCAGCAGCTTAGGCGAGGGGCAAGAAAAACTGTTTTTT. This codes for CASSLGEGQEKLFF. This chain links TRBV7-8 with TRBJ1-4; the D gene is possibly TRBD1 (5 bases). The CDR3 covers 14 residues. Trimming removed 1 base at V and 8 bases at J, with 11 bases between. Germline V gene lookup returns CDR1 SGHVS and CDR2 FQNEAQ.